The rows below give T cell receptor beta chains drawn from one sample of a study of radiotherapy plus CTLA-4 blockade in lung cancer. The repertoire was sequenced with immunoSEQ multiplex PCR; TCRdb's copy has only in-frame clones and lacks some. Counted here are 65,000 to 95,000 clones, around 87% occurring once; the ten biggest clones make up over 0.85%. The starting material was peripheral blood, obtained from a patient treated with radiotherapy plus ipilimumab. The origin of the receptors is a human donor with non-small cell lung cancer who had stable disease on radiotherapy plus ipilimumab. CDR3s leave out the opening cysteine and the closing phenylalanine or tryptophan. Each record gives: V gene, clone size, CDR3 protein. Size is stated for part of the rows, as once, few or many counts, or as a class when the clone is expanded.

V gene: TRBV9; clone size: NA; CDR3 protein: ASSVFPGGPSGNYGYT
V gene: TRBV9; clone size: NA; CDR3 protein: ASSVGGGPEAF
V gene: TRBV5-1; clone size: NA; CDR3 protein: ASSSTGGVTGNTIY
V gene: TRBV27; clone size: NA; CDR3 protein: ASSPTGQDYEALH
V gene: TRBV7-2; clone size: NA; CDR3 protein: ASSLDAGGNQPQH
V gene: TRBV5-8; clone size: NA; CDR3 protein: ASSISGRYSDTQY
V gene: TRBV19; clone size: NA; CDR3 protein: ASSLAGLETDTQY
V gene: TRBV7-8; clone size: NA; CDR3 protein: ASSLRRASGNTIY
V gene: TRBV29-1; clone size: NA; CDR3 protein: SVLGGLSYEQY
V gene: TRBV30; clone size: NA; CDR3 protein: AWRGQVKNYGYT
V gene: TRBV29-1; clone size: NA; CDR3 protein: SVKRTVDLYNEQF
V gene: TRBV7-8; clone size: once; CDR3 protein: ASSLGYNEQF
V gene: TRBV6-6; clone size: NA; CDR3 protein: ASSSPRGRSEQY
V gene: TRBV10-1; clone size: NA; CDR3 protein: ASSDGATSNEKLF
V gene: TRBV28; clone size: NA; CDR3 protein: ASSLQGSIYEQY
V gene: TRBV9; clone size: NA; CDR3 protein: ASSPSWTSGGADTQY
V gene: TRBV4-2; clone size: NA; CDR3 protein: ASSLSGSGETQY
V gene: TRBV4-1; clone size: NA; CDR3 protein: ASSRGRDSLNEKLF
V gene: TRBV6-6; clone size: NA; CDR3 protein: ASSYWQGESAGELF
V gene: TRBV19; clone size: NA; CDR3 protein: ASSISQVNQPQH
V gene: TRBV27; clone size: NA; CDR3 protein: ASSLLGAGGNGELF
V gene: TRBV9; clone size: NA; CDR3 protein: ASGYNEQF
V gene: TRBV6-5; clone size: NA; CDR3 protein: ASSYSFGTSNTEAF
V gene: TRBV5-4; clone size: NA; CDR3 protein: ASSGGTTRTDTQY
V gene: TRBV7-9; clone size: few; CDR3 protein: ASSPGTGHGYT
V gene: TRBV7-2; clone size: few; CDR3 protein: ASSRTGTGGGNQPQH
V gene: TRBV6-5; clone size: NA; CDR3 protein: ASSDGDRERQQY
V gene: TRBV11-2; clone size: NA; CDR3 protein: ASSLETGTGAYEQY
V gene: TRBV7-2; clone size: NA; CDR3 protein: ASSLWGLAGVFYEQY
V gene: TRBV11-2; clone size: NA; CDR3 protein: ASSQGAMNTEAF
V gene: TRBV18; clone size: few; CDR3 protein: ASSRNRGMNTEAF
V gene: TRBV28; clone size: NA; CDR3 protein: ASSPPLNSPLH
V gene: TRBV4-1; clone size: NA; CDR3 protein: ASSPFRGPDTQY
V gene: TRBV28; clone size: NA; CDR3 protein: ASSLFSYEQY
V gene: TRBV6-5; clone size: once; CDR3 protein: ASSYRPTGYEELF
V gene: TRBV7-3; clone size: NA; CDR3 protein: ASSLKPSGGTGELF
V gene: TRBV7-6; clone size: NA; CDR3 protein: ASSPNSGSPIEQY
V gene: TRBV7-7; clone size: NA; CDR3 protein: ASSLVGAPEAQY
V gene: TRBV7-7; clone size: few; CDR3 protein: ASSSGTNQETQY
V gene: TRBV18; clone size: NA; CDR3 protein: ASSAGDYGYT
V gene: TRBV10-2; clone size: NA; CDR3 protein: ASFSAGDTQY
V gene: TRBV5-1; clone size: NA; CDR3 protein: ASSSPGQGGEKLF
V gene: TRBV2; clone size: NA; CDR3 protein: ASSGRTNSEETQY
V gene: TRBV9; clone size: NA; CDR3 protein: ASSEEGRAGELF